This entry is about one T cell receptor beta chain. Its antigen remains unidentified. The V end lost 0 bases, the J end lost 7 bases, and 7 bases lay between the germline ends. Germline CDR1 reads LGHNA; CDR2 reads YNFKEQ. The CDR3 totals 14 residues. Researchers partitioned CD4+ cells into CD45RA+ naive and CD45RA-negative memory subsets. Only in-frame clones appear in the TCRdb table, and some are missing; sequencing was by immunoSEQ multiplex PCR. Of around 1,000,000 clones in the sample, approximately 77% were seen once. The data were obtained in a study of shared clonotypes between healthy human individuals. Study outcomes and limitations: Enrolling few donors narrowed the genetic and exposure-history diversity that was represented. Among non-shared clonotypes, generation probabilities were lower than among those shared by all four donors.

The sequence was collected from a young man in good health. Some clones in this sample may be carry-over from other donors' samples. What was sequenced was memory CD4+ T cells from PBMCs. As to subset: CD45RA-negative fraction. The rearrangement links TRBV4-2 to TRBJ2-6, with D unresolved. For the CDR3, the DNA is TGTGCCAGCAGCCAAGATCAACTAGCCAACGTCCTGACTTTC. It yields the protein CASSQDQLANVLTF.